The 15 T cell receptor beta chains below all came from one sample that was sequenced in a study of T cell repertoires in cytomegalovirus infection. The antigens of these receptors remain unknown. TCRdb analysed the reads with MiXCR anew, one entry per CDR3 protein. The sample lists roughly 920,000 distinct CDR3 sequences; 30% to 40% were seen once. The sequences come from cultured CD8+ T cells from PBMCs, collected from culture after CMV antigen stimulation. These receptors originate from a human donor in good health (CMV status not recorded). Some clones in this sample may be carry-over from other donors' samples.

This clonotype was detected many times. The rearrangement uses TRBV19 and TRBJ1-5, with D unclear. This CDR3 spans 15 amino acids. Trimming took off 6 bases at V and 0 bases at J, with 12 bases between the two ends. The germline CDR1 and CDR2 sequences are LNHDA and SQIVND (reference sequence). The CDR3 nucleotides are TGTGCCAGTAGGATTGGGGATACTAGCAATCAGCCCCAGCATTTT. Its protein is CASRIGDTSNQPQHF.

This clonotype was counted only a few times. The V gene is TRBV12-3 or TRBV12-4, the J gene TRBJ2-1; 7 bases are shared with TRBD2. V trimming: 6 bases; J trimming: 9 bases; junction bases outside the gene matches: 11. The CDR3 sequence is 14 residues long. Here the CDR3 DNA reads TGTGCCAGCAGCCTACTGGGGAGCGGGGCTGAGCAGTTCTTC. As protein: CASSLLGSGAEQFF.

The table lists this clonotype with many counts. This chain links TRBV7-6 with TRBJ1-4; no reliable D call. Per the germline V gene, CDR1 is SGHVS and CDR2 is FNYEAQ. This CDR3 spans 13 amino acids. V lost 6 bases and J 4 bases, leaving 9 bases between the germline ends. The CDR3 coding sequence is TGTGCCAGCAGTTCTGGCGGTAATGAAAAACTGTTTTTT. It yields the protein CASSSGGNEKLFF.

The sample holds a few counts of this clonotype. Written as DNA, the CDR3 is TGTGCCAGCAGTTACCGGGGTTTGGCTTTCTTT. This sequence encodes CASSYRGLAFF. The chain combines TRBV6-6 with TRBJ1-1; no firm D call. The CDR3 runs to 11 residues. Between the trimmed V and J ends, which lost 2 bases and 11 bases, there was a span of 9 bases. Per germline, CDR1 MNHNY and CDR2 SVGAGI (reference sequence).

This clonotype was found once. V gene TRBV6-2 or TRBV6-3 combines with J gene TRBJ2-7; D unclear. This CDR3 comprises 13 residues. Germline CDR1 is MNHEY and CDR2 is SVGEGT. Trimming removed 10 bases from V and 10 bases from J, with 23 bases in between. The CDR3, as DNA: TGTGCCACCTCCCTGAAGGGCCGAACTTGTCAGTACGTC. Its translation: CATSLKGRTCQYV.

The chain links TRBV7-4 to TRBJ1-1, with D unresolved. This CDR3 comprises 12 residues. V was clipped by 10 bases and J by 8 bases, with 17 bases between them. Germline-derived CDR1 and CDR2 are SGHVT and SQSDAQ. In DNA, the CDR3 is TGTGCCAACAGACCCAAGGCCTCCGAAGCTTTCTTT. As protein: CANRPKASEAFF.

In this sample, this clonotype turned up many times. This chain connects TRBV7-3 to TRBJ2-3, with TRBD2 matching over 8 bases. CDR1 SGHTA and CDR2 FQGTGA come from the germline V gene. Losses at the gene ends were 6 bases for V and 8 bases for J; bases not matched to a gene: 16. The CDR3 is made up of 16 amino acids. The CDR3 sequence: CASSTTGTRGAGTQYF. In nucleotides, the CDR3 is TGTGCCAGCAGTACCACCGGGACTAGGGGGGCGGGTACGCAGTATTTT.

The chain combines TRBV20-1 with TRBJ2-2; 7 bases agree with TRBD2. V shed 3 bases, J shed 1 base, and the junction held 2 bases outside the gene matches. The V gene's germline CDR1 is DFQATT and CDR2 SNEGSKA (reference sequence). This CDR3 spans 14 amino acids. This CDR3 is CSASWGGNTGELFF. The CDR3 bases are TGCAGTGCTAGTTGGGGGGGGAACACCGGGGAGCTGTTTTTT.

CDR3 coding DNA: TGTGCCAGCAGGAACAGGGTCGAGACCCAGTACTTC. Its protein product is CASRNRVETQYF. The chain is built from TRBV2 and TRBJ2-5; D perhaps matches TRBD1 (6 bases). Looked up from germline, CDR1 is SNHLY and CDR2 is FYNNEI. Trimming took 6 bases from V and 5 from J, leaving 10 bases between them. The CDR3 loop spans 12 amino acids.

The chain combines TRBV7-9 with TRBJ2-3; D is ambiguous. With 5 bases removed from V and 6 bases from J, the gap between germline ends came to 12 bases. The CDR3 consists of 13 residues. Germline CDR1 SEHNR, CDR2 FQNEAQ (reference sequence). CDR3 sequence (DNA): TGTGCCAGCAGCGCCACAACGAGGGATACGCAGTATTTT. Its translation is CASSATTRDTQYF.

The chain employs TRBV27 and TRBJ1-5, with D uncertain. The CDR3 runs to 13 residues. V was trimmed by 5 bases and J by 9 bases, leaving 14 bases between them. Germline CDR1 is MNHEY and CDR2 is SMNVEV (reference sequence). CDR3 sequence: CASSPLPLGPQHF. CDR3 coding DNA: TGTGCCAGCAGTCCGCTTCCCTTAGGGCCCCAGCATTTT.

J is TRBJ1-5 and V is TRBV7-6, with D hard to call. Trimming removed 2 bases at V and 5 bases at J, with 10 bases between. Per germline, CDR1 SGHVS and CDR2 FNYEAQ. The CDR3 is made up of 14 amino acids. The CDR3 DNA follows: TGTGCCAGCAGCTTATCTGGATACTATCAGCCCCAGCATTTT. It yields the protein CASSLSGYYQPQHF.

The chain is built from TRBV11-2 and TRBJ2-1; D may be TRBD2 (5 bases). CDR3 length: 12 residues. Germline V gene sequence: CDR1 SGHAT, CDR2 FQNNGV. With 3 bases removed from V and 15 bases from J, the gap between germline ends came to 15 bases. CDR3 in amino acids: CASSFPGKEAFF. The CDR3 DNA reads as TGTGCCAGCAGCTTCCCAGGAAAGGAGGCGTTCTTC.

This clonotype was counted only a few times. The chain employs TRBV20-1 and TRBJ1-1; unclear D gene. The CDR3 has 14 amino acids. Trimming stripped 0 bases from V and 1 base from J, with 9 bases between. From germline, CDR1 is DFQATT and CDR2 SNEGSKA (reference sequence). CDR3 region: CSARDPRQNTEAFF. The CDR3 region has the DNA TGCAGTGCTAGAGACCCTCGACAGAACACTGAAGCTTTCTTT.

This chain joins TRBV7-9 and TRBJ1-1, with 8 bases identical to TRBD1. Germline assignment: CDR1 SEHNR and CDR2 FQNEAQ (reference sequence). The CDR3 extends over 15 amino acids. The V gene end was trimmed by 4 bases and the J gene end by 4 bases; junction bases not matched to a gene: 8. The CDR3 here is CASSSTDRVGTEAFF. In DNA form, the CDR3 reads TGTGCCAGCAGCTCTACGGACAGGGTGGGCACTGAAGCTTTCTTT.